Listed below are T cell receptor beta chains from one sample, sequenced in a study of CD8+CD57+ T cells in acquired aplastic anemia. TCRdb recomputed calls from the reads with MiXCR, one row per CDR3 protein. The sample yields around 130,000 distinct CDR3 sequences, about 60% seen once. Sequencing was performed on sorted CD4+, CD8+, or CD8+CD57+ T cells (not recorded which) from PBMCs. Source of these receptors: a human donor with aplastic anemia. CDR3s include the opening cysteine and the closing phenylalanine or tryptophan. Each record gives: V gene, CDR3 length, D gene, clone size, J gene, CDR3 protein, CDR3 DNA. D genes are given only for firm matches. The listing skips clone size in some rows; elsewhere it reads once, few, many or a size class.

>TRBV29-1|18|NA|NA|TRBJ2-1
CSVEDRTEKGSWYNEQFF
TGCAGCGTTGAAGATCGAACCGAGAAGGGTAGTTGGTACAATGAGCAGTTCTTC
>TRBV7-9|14|TRBD2|NA|TRBJ2-3
CATLAGASTDTQYF
TGTGCCACACTAGCGGGAGCTAGCACAGATACGCAGTATTTT
>TRBV10-1|15|NA|few|TRBJ1-1
CASSESGSGSTEAFF
TGCGCCAGTAGTGAGTCCGGCTCGGGTAGCACTGAAGCTTTCTTT
>TRBV15|13|NA|NA|TRBJ1-5
CATSSIGVQPQHF
TGTGCCACCAGCAGCATAGGGGTGCAGCCCCAGCATTTT
>TRBV19|12|NA|NA|TRBJ1-2
CASSVPNYGYTF
TGTGCCAGTAGTGTGCCTAACTATGGCTACACCTTC
>TRBV19|14|NA|NA|TRBJ1-1
CASSLQQGTTEAFF
TGTGCCAGTAGTCTGCAGCAAGGCACCACTGAAGCTTTCTTT
>TRBV25-1|16|TRBD1|few|TRBJ1-4
CASSEKAPGTGEKLFF
TGTGCCAGCAGTGAAAAGGCCCCGGGGACAGGGGAAAAACTGTTTTTT
>TRBV7-2|14|NA|many|TRBJ2-1
CASRGESSYNEQFF
TGTGCCAGCAGAGGTGAGAGCTCCTACAATGAGCAGTTCTTC
>TRBV11-1|16|NA|NA|TRBJ2-1
CASSLDLVGTYNEQFF
TGTGCCAGCAGCCTGGACTTGGTCGGCACCTACAATGAGCAGTTCTTC
>TRBV20-1|14|TRBD1|NA|TRBJ1-6
CSADRDRGNSPLHF
TGCAGTGCTGACCGGGACAGGGGAAATTCACCCCTCCACTTT
>TRBV12-3/TRBV12-4|10|NA|NA|TRBJ2-2
CASSWGELFF
TGTGCCAGCAGTTGGGGGGAGCTGTTTTTT
>TRBV24-1|17|NA|NA|TRBJ2-1
CATSDPRPTSSYNEQFF
TGTGCCACCAGCGATCCAAGACCGACTAGCTCCTACAATGAGCAGTTCTTC
>TRBV7-9|16|NA|few|TRBJ2-4
CASSLVSGAAKNIQYF
TGTGCCAGCAGCTTAGTGTCAGGGGCGGCCAAAAACATTCAGTACTTC
>TRBV24-1|14|NA|NA|TRBJ1-4
CATSTRDINEKLFF
TGTGCCACCTCAACTCGGGACATTAATGAAAAACTGTTTTTT
>TRBV2|15|NA|NA|TRBJ2-7
CASSEGQGSLYEQYF
TGTGCCAGCAGTGAAGGCCAGGGGTCACTCTACGAGCAGTACTTC
>TRBV25-1|14|NA|NA|TRBJ1-5
CASVEVDSNQPQHF
TGTGCCAGCGTTGAGGTGGACAGCAATCAGCCCCAGCATTTT
>TRBV10-3|13|TRBD1|NA|TRBJ2-7
CAIRGTGSDEQYF
TGTGCCATCAGGGGGACAGGGAGCGACGAGCAGTACTTC
>TRBV6-2/TRBV6-3|20|NA|few|TRBJ1-5
CASSYSRGGRRTEAHQPQHF
TGTGCCAGCAGTTACTCGAGAGGGGGACGCCGGACAGAGGCCCATCAGCCCCAGCATTTT
>TRBV7-9|13|NA|NA|TRBJ2-2
CACSFENTGELFF
TGTGCCTGCAGCTTCGAGAACACCGGGGAGCTGTTTTTT
>TRBV10-3|16|NA|NA|TRBJ1-2
CAISEGSSGPFNGYTF
TGTGCCATCAGTGAGGGGAGTTCGGGACCCTTCAATGGCTACACCTTC
>TRBV30|14|TRBD1|NA|TRBJ1-1
CAWRGTGAWGEAFF
TGTGCCTGGAGGGGTACAGGGGCCTGGGGTGAAGCTTTCTTT
>TRBV2|14|NA|many|TRBJ2-1
CASSEASPYNEQFF
TGTGCCAGCAGTGAAGCGAGCCCGTACAATGAGCAGTTCTTC
>TRBV24-1|15|NA|few|TRBJ1-5
CATSDRFAGNQPQHF
TGTGCCACCAGTGACAGGTTTGCGGGCAATCAGCCCCAGCATTTT
>TRBV24-1|14|TRBD1|NA|TRBJ2-7
CATSESDRGYEQYF
TGTGCCACCAGTGAATCGGACAGGGGTTACGAGCAGTACTTC
>TRBV10-3|15|TRBD1|few|TRBJ2-7
CAISPRDRASYEQYF
TGTGCCATCAGTCCGCGGGACAGGGCCAGCTACGAGCAGTACTTC
>TRBV14|14|NA|many|TRBJ2-7
CASSPNSFPDEQYF
TGTGCCAGCAGCCCCAACTCGTTCCCCGACGAGCAGTACTTC
>TRBV5-5|13|NA|NA|TRBJ1-6
CASSLEGNAPLHF
TGTGCCAGCAGCTTGGAGGGGAATGCACCCCTCCACTTT
>TRBV25-1|15|TRBD1|NA|TRBJ1-2
CASSIQGMSLYGYTF
TGTGCCAGCAGTATACAGGGGATGTCCCTCTATGGCTACACCTTC
>TRBV19|11|NA|NA|TRBJ2-5
CASGEWETQYF
TGTGCCAGTGGGGAATGGGAGACCCAGTACTTC
>TRBV7-9|13|NA|many|TRBJ2-3
CASSLENEDTQYF
TGTGCCAGCAGCTTAGAGAACGAAGATACGCAGTATTTT
>TRBV5-1|17|TRBD2|NA|TRBJ2-7
CASSLGTSGGVVYEQYF
TGCGCCAGCAGCTTAGGGACTAGCGGGGGGGTTGTCTACGAGCAGTACTTC
>TRBV2|10|TRBD1|NA|TRBJ1-5
CASTGGDRFF
TGTGCCAGCACTGGCGGGGACAGATTTTTT
>TRBV7-3|14|TRBD1|NA|TRBJ2-7
CASSQGIQGNEQYF
TGCGCCAGCAGCCAAGGCATACAGGGGAACGAGCAGTACTTC
>TRBV27|14|NA|NA|TRBJ1-5
CASSLSGGLQPQHF
TGTGCCAGCAGTTTGAGTGGGGGTCTTCAGCCCCAGCATTTT
>TRBV27|15|TRBD1|few|TRBJ2-2
CASSADRGYTGELFF
TGTGCCAGCAGTGCGGACAGGGGATACACCGGGGAGCTGTTTTTT
>TRBV7-8|15|TRBD2|many|TRBJ2-3
CASSLFRGGTDTQYF
TGTGCCAGCAGCTTATTCCGCGGGGGAACAGATACGCAGTATTTT
>TRBV7-7|14|NA|NA|TRBJ2-5
CASSLSPLAWTQYF
TGTGCTAGCAGCTTATCCCCCCTTGCCTGGACCCAGTACTTC
>TRBV4-1|12|NA|many|TRBJ2-3
CASSQETDTQYF
TGCGCCAGCAGCCAAGAAACAGATACGCAGTATTTT
>TRBV7-9|13|NA|NA|TRBJ1-2
CASSTEGGYGYTF
TGTGCCAGCAGCACCGAGGGTGGCTATGGCTACACCTTC
>TRBV7-9|15|TRBD1|NA|TRBJ1-2
CASSSQDREPYDYTF
TGTGCCAGCAGCTCACAAGACAGGGAGCCATACGACTACACCTTC
>TRBV4-3|15|NA|many|TRBJ1-1
CASSQVSEQNTEAFF
TGCGCCAGCAGCCAAGTGTCCGAACAGAACACTGAAGCTTTCTTT
>TRBV10-3|13|TRBD1|NA|TRBJ1-2
CAIKGQGADGYTF
TGTGCCATCAAGGGCCAGGGGGCAGATGGCTACACCTTC